This TCR beta chain originates from a study of blood T cell repertoires in COVID-19. Germline-derived CDR1 and CDR2 are MNHEY and SVGAGI. V lost 0 bases and J lost 7, with 15 bases in between. This CDR3 is built from 15 residues. Produced via immunoSEQ multiplex PCR; TCRdb's table is partial and in-frame only. The sample carries about 430,000 clones, roughly 88% recorded once. In terms of age and location, participants ranged from roughly 18 to 100 years and lived in about two dozen US areas. This sequence joins TRBV6-5 and TRBJ1-2; possible D gene TRBD1, 5 bases. The clonotype originates from a woman aged 18-30 years who had been exposed to COVID-19. The sequenced material came from PBMCs or T cells enriched from blood (not recorded which). CDR3 region: CASSYSSVLGGGYTF. DNA for the CDR3: TGTGCCAGCAGTTACTCGAGCGTATTGGGGGGTGGCTACACCTTC.